These 19 T cell receptor beta chains came from one sample sequenced in a study of radiation and T cells in renal cell carcinoma. Assay: immunoSEQ multiplex PCR; the TCRdb copy retains only in-frame clones and omits some. The table includes roughly 150,000 clones, 87% detected once. Described time point: blood 2 weeks post-SBRT. Treatment meaning: 15 Gy SBRT to primary tumor, nephrectomy 4 weeks later. This sample comprised blood, obtained from a patient whose treatment included radiotherapy and nephrectomy. The source is a woman aged 50 to 60 with renal cell carcinoma.

The genes are TRBV7-2 and TRBJ2-1; TRBD2 matches 12 bases. Germline V lookup: CDR1 SGHTA, CDR2 FQGNSA. This CDR3 comprises 16 residues. The trim removed 1 base at V and 3 bases at J, leaving 1 base unmatched. In nucleotides, the CDR3 is TGTGCCAGCAGCTTAGGACTAGCGGGGGTCTACAATGAGCAGTTCTTC. It specifies CASSLGLAGVYNEQFF.

This chain connects TRBV19 to TRBJ2-3; the D is unclear. Trimming pared 0 bases from V and 6 bases from J, leaving 16 bases between. The germline gives CDR1 LNHDA, CDR2 SQIVND (reference sequence). The CDR3 spans 16 residues. The CDR3 DNA is TGTGCCAGTAGTATAGAGGGTGGGATCTCCGTCGATACGCAGTATTTT. Translating gives CASSIEGGISVDTQYF.

The chain has TRBV4-1 and TRBJ1-2; TRBD1 agrees at 9 bases. The CDR3 consists of 15 residues. The junction had 5 bases not matched to a gene; V was cut back by 1 base and J by 5 bases. Germline CDR1 and CDR2: MGHRA and YSYEKL. The CDR3, as DNA: TGCGCCAGCAGCCAAGGACAGGGGGAATGGTATGGCTACACCTTC. This gives the protein CASSQGQGEWYGYTF.

This rearrangement joins TRBV25-1 to TRBJ1-4; TRBD1 matches at 7 bases. Germline CDR1 is MGHDK and CDR2 is SYGVNS. Unmatched junction bases numbered 10, after V lost 3 bases and J lost 6 bases. The CDR3 covers 16 residues. For the CDR3, the DNA is TGTGCCAGCAGTGAGAAGTTGGGGACAGCTCATGAAAAACTGTTTTTT. It is translated as CASSEKLGTAHEKLFF.

The J gene is TRBJ2-7, the V gene TRBV18; possible D gene TRBD2, 5 bases. Trimming took off 4 bases at V and 5 bases at J, with 12 bases between the two ends. CDR3 length equals 13 residues. From germline, CDR1 is KGHSH and CDR2 LQKENI. In DNA form, the CDR3 reads TGTGCCAGCTCACGCGGGCCTACGAACGAGCAGTACTTC. It translates to CASSRGPTNEQYF. Complete variable domain (other parts from reference TRBV18 and TRBJ2-7): NAGVMQNPRHLVRRRGQEARLRCSPMKGHSHVYWYRQLPEEGLKFMVYLQKENIIDESGMPKERFSAEFPKEGPSILRIQQVVRGDSAAYFCASSRGPTNEQYFGPGTRLTVT.

The V call is TRBV11-2, the J call TRBJ2-5, with D possibly being TRBD1 (5 bases). Germline V lookup: CDR1 SGHAT, CDR2 FQNNGV. This CDR3 is 12 amino acids long. Trimming left V 6 bases short and J 5 bases short, with 10 bases between. CDR3 sequence (DNA): TGTGCCAGCAGTTCAGGGTGGGAGACCCAGTACTTC. Translating gives CASSSGWETQYF.

The chain carries TRBV5-4 and TRBJ1-1, with D possibly TRBD1 on 5 matching bases. Trimming left V 4 bases short and J 8 bases short, with 27 bases between. This CDR3 is built from 17 residues. The germline CDR1 and CDR2 sequences are SGHNT and YYREEE (reference sequence). The DNA for the CDR3 is TGTGCCAGCAGCCCCGGGACTTACCTAGACGCGGGGGGAGAAGCTTTCTTT. This encodes CASSPGTYLDAGGEAFF.

A few counts support this clone. This chain connects TRBV30 to TRBJ1-1, with D uncertain. There are 13 residues in the CDR3. Per the germline V gene, CDR1 is GTSNPN and CDR2 is SVGIG (reference sequence). V was shortened by 4 bases and J by 1 base, with 10 bases between the two germline ends. Written as DNA, the CDR3 is TGTGCCTGGATGTTGGCAGCGAACACTGAAGCTTTCTTT. It yields the protein CAWMLAANTEAFF.

The genes are TRBV6-1 and TRBJ1-1; D ambiguous. V was cut by 2 bases and J by 5 bases, with 12 bases left in between. Germline CDR1 MNHNS, CDR2 SASEGT. This CDR3 has 14 residues. CDR3 nucleotides: TGTGCCAGCAGTGAATTTAGGGCTCAGACTGAAGCTTTCTTT. This codes for CASSEFRAQTEAFF.

The chain joins TRBV5-4 to TRBJ2-5; 8 bases are a match to TRBD2. Germline CDR1 SGHNT, CDR2 YYREEE (reference sequence). The CDR3 is 15 residues long. J lost 3 bases, V lost 2 bases, and 6 bases had no gene match. CDR3 nucleotide sequence: TGTGCCAGCAGCTTTAAATCGGGGGGGAAAGAGACCCAGTACTTC. Translating it yields CASSFKSGGKETQYF.

The J gene is TRBJ2-1, the V gene TRBV14, with D perhaps being TRBD1 or TRBD2 (5 bases each). The CDR3 runs to 15 residues. From germline, CDR1 is SGHDN and CDR2 FVKESK. The V end was cut by 4 bases, the J end by 5 bases, with 15 bases between. In nucleotides, the CDR3 is TGTGCCAGCAGCCCCCGAGGGGCATCCGACAATGAGCAGTTCTTC. Translated: CASSPRGASDNEQFF.

The rearrangement uses TRBV7-8 and TRBJ1-4, with 7 bases fitting TRBD1. The germline CDR1 and CDR2 sequences are SGHVS and FQNEAQ. Losses at the gene ends were 4 bases for V and 7 bases for J; bases not matched to a gene: 6. This CDR3 region has 14 residues. Here the CDR3 reads CASSSYRGGEKLFF. CDR3 sequence (DNA): TGTGCCAGCAGCTCGTACAGGGGTGGTGAAAAACTGTTTTTT.

This clone appeared a few times. The chain recombines TRBV5-1 with TRBJ2-3; the match to TRBD2 covers 9 bases. J lost 1 base, V lost 3 bases, and 3 bases had no gene match. The CDR3 runs to 15 residues. The germline V gene encodes CDR1 SGHRS and CDR2 YFSETQ. The CDR3 nucleotides are TGCGCCAGCAGCTGGGCGGGAGGGGGCACAGATACGCAGTATTTT. This codes for CASSWAGGGTDTQYF.

This rearrangement joins TRBV29-1 to TRBJ1-3; the D gene is possibly TRBD1 (5 bases). The CDR3 runs to 15 residues. Germline-derived CDR1 and CDR2 are SQVTM and ANQGSEA. The ends were cut back, 6 bases at V and 3 bases at J, with 18 bases in the middle. CDR3 protein: CSVVTRGAFGNTIYF. CDR3 bases: TGCAGCGTGGTTACGAGGGGCGCTTTTGGAAACACCATATATTTT.

The V call is TRBV18, the J call TRBJ2-1, with 11 bases lining up with TRBD2. The CDR3 loop spans 15 amino acids. From germline, CDR1 is KGHSH and CDR2 LQKENI. The ends lost 3 bases at V and 6 bases at J; junction bases unmatched: 4. CDR3 nucleotides: TGTGCCAGCTCACCTAGCGGGGGGGCCGTCAATGAGCAGTTCTTC. This translates into CASSPSGGAVNEQFF.

The CDR3 loop reads CASSEARTGNGYTF. The CDR3 region has the DNA TGTGCCAGCAGTGAAGCCAGGACAGGGAATGGCTACACCTTC. The J gene is TRBJ1-2, the V gene TRBV2; TRBD1 matches at 8 bases. Germline V gene sequence: CDR1 SNHLY, CDR2 FYNNEI. The ends lost 0 bases at V and 6 bases at J; junction bases unmatched: 3. The CDR3 runs 14 residues.

The CDR3 sequence is CASSSDRVGTGELFF. As DNA, the CDR3 is TGTGCCAGCAGTTCGGACAGGGTGGGCACCGGGGAGCTGTTTTTT. The chain is built from TRBV6-5 and TRBJ2-2, with 8 bases lining up with TRBD1. CDR1 is MNHEY, CDR2 SVGAGI, per germline. CDR3 size: 15 residues. Trimming at V came to 4 bases and at J to 4 bases, leaving 5 bases not matched to a gene.

The chain has TRBV15 and TRBJ2-1; 8 bases match TRBD2. The CDR3 has 14 residues. V dropped 1 base and J dropped 6; count of bases not matched to a gene: 2. Looked up from germline, CDR1 is LNHNV and CDR2 is YYDKDF (reference sequence). CDR3 coding DNA: TGTGCCACCAGCAGAGGGACTAGCCCCAATGAGCAGTTCTTC. Its protein product is CATSRGTSPNEQFF.

The rearrangement uses TRBV27 and TRBJ2-7; tentatively, D is TRBD2 (6 bases). Per germline, CDR1 MNHEY and CDR2 SMNVEV (reference sequence). This CDR3 has 18 residues. Trimming stripped 6 bases from V and 6 bases from J, with 30 bases between. CDR3 sequence (DNA): TGTGCCAGCAGGCCGGGCTTTGCGCGGGAAGGAGGGCTCAGCGAGCAGTACTTC. Residues: CASRPGFAREGGLSEQYF.